Following are 9 T cell receptor beta chains from one sample sequenced in a study of blood T cell repertoires in COVID-19. TCRdb's copy holds only in-frame clones and misses some; the assay was immunoSEQ multiplex PCR. The table includes about 81,000 clones, 91% detected once. The sequenced sample was peripheral blood. The receptors derive from a woman between 50 and 59 years old in a cohort sampled during active COVID-19.

This chain uses TRBV28 with TRBJ2-3; 12 bases are a match to TRBD2. Germline lookup yields CDR1 MDHEN and CDR2 SYDVKM. With V trimmed by 7 bases and J by 7 bases, 12 bases remained unmatched. The CDR3 length is 16 residues. CDR3 DNA sequence: TGTGCCAGCACGGGGGGGGCTAGCGGGAGGGCCCATACGCAGTATTTT. Amino acids: CASTGGASGRAHTQYF.

The chain carries TRBV18 and TRBJ2-3; possible D gene TRBD1, 5 bases. CDR3 length: 14 amino acids. Germline V gene data show CDR1 as KGHSH and CDR2 as LQKENI. V was clipped by 5 bases and J by 6 bases, with 15 bases between them. Written as DNA, the CDR3 is TGTGCCAGCTCAGACTCATCCCAGGGTGATACGCAGTATTTT. Protein sequence: CASSDSSQGDTQYF.

This clone was found once. The chain links TRBV4-2 to TRBJ2-3; 8 bases map to TRBD2. V gave up 5 bases and J gave up 6 bases; unmatched junction bases: 19. The CDR3 consists of 18 residues. Per germline, CDR1 LGHNA and CDR2 YNFKEQ. CDR3 nucleotide sequence: TGTGCCAGCAGCACAGGTTCGTGGACTAGCTTCGTCCAGGATACGCAGTATTTT. Translating it yields CASSTGSWTSFVQDTQYF.

J is TRBJ1-2 and V is TRBV6-1; D is ambiguous. Trimming took 0 bases from V and 4 from J, leaving 12 bases between them. The CDR3 covers 15 residues. Germline V lookup: CDR1 MNHNS, CDR2 SASEGT. The CDR3 region has the DNA TGTGCCAGCAGTGAAGCAGTCCAGGCCCTCTATGGCTACACCTTC. Amino acids: CASSEAVQALYGYTF.

The J gene is TRBJ2-7, the V gene TRBV2, with a weak D call TRBD2 (6 bases). The CDR3 covers 15 residues. CDR1 SNHLY and CDR2 FYNNEI come from the germline V gene. V gave up 4 bases and J gave up 0 bases, with 13 bases separating them. DNA for the CDR3: TGTGCCAGCAGTGCGGAGCGGGTAATCTCCTACGAGCAGTACTTC. It specifies CASSAERVISYEQYF.

The V call is TRBV15, the J call TRBJ2-5; 7 nucleotides agree with TRBD2. Per germline, CDR1 LNHNV and CDR2 YYDKDF (reference sequence). The J segment lost 2 bases and the V segment lost 0 bases, leaving 3 bases of the junction unmatched. The CDR3 spans 15 residues. CDR3: CATSRDGGGQETQYF. As DNA, the CDR3 is TGTGCCACCAGCAGAGATGGGGGGGGGCAAGAGACCCAGTACTTC.

V is TRBV4-2 and J is TRBJ2-1; tentative D call: TRBD2 (6 bases). V was cut by 2 bases and J by 2 bases, with 7 bases left in between. CDR3 length: 14 residues. Germline CDR1 reads LGHNA; CDR2 reads YNFKEQ. Here the CDR3 reads CASSQTGAYNEQFF. The CDR3 DNA is TGTGCCAGCAGCCAAACGGGAGCCTACAATGAGCAGTTCTTC.

The chain carries TRBV5-8 and TRBJ2-1; 7 nucleotides line up with TRBD2. Germline V gene data show CDR1 as SGHTS and CDR2 as YDEGEE. The trim removed 3 bases at V and 0 bases at J, leaving 15 bases unmatched. The CDR3 runs 19 residues. CDR3 DNA: TGTGCCAGCAGCTCGGGGAGGGCAGCTGGGGGTTACTCCTACAATGAGCAGTTCTTC. Encoded protein: CASSSGRAAGGYSYNEQFF.

This sequence joins TRBV27 and TRBJ2-1, with 7 bases fitting TRBD2. The germline V gene encodes CDR1 MNHEY and CDR2 SMNVEV (reference sequence). The CDR3 spans 14 residues. Trimming cost V 6 bases and J 9 bases; bases outside gene matches: 11. CDR3 region: CASRVAGKKGEQFF. Written as DNA, the CDR3 is TGTGCCAGCAGGGTAGCGGGTAAAAAGGGTGAGCAGTTCTTC.